Shown below are 31 T cell receptor beta chains from a single sample sequenced in a study of T cell responses to AZD1222 COVID-19 vaccine. Profiled with immunoSEQ multiplex PCR; TCRdb holds only in-frame clones, not every one. The sample consists of 90,000 to 140,000 clones, more than 75% of them appearing once. The specimen comprised peripheral blood, sampled on day 0 of AZD1222 vaccination. The receptor set was obtained from an adult in good health.

The chain is built from TRBV5-6 and TRBJ1-2; 10 nucleotides line up with TRBD1. This CDR3 is 15 amino acids long. Germline lookup yields CDR1 SGHDT and CDR2 YYEEEE. After removal of 4 bases from V and 8 bases from J, the junction contained 11 bases not matched to a gene. DNA for the CDR3: TGTGCCAGCAGCGGCCCGGGACAGGGGCCGGAGGGCTACACCTTC. It specifies CASSGPGQGPEGYTF.

This rearrangement joins TRBV27 to TRBJ1-5; D not resolved. Germline lookup yields CDR1 MNHEY and CDR2 SMNVEV (reference sequence). This CDR3 contains 15 residues. V lost 4 bases and J 5 bases, leaving 15 bases between the germline ends. The CDR3 loop is CASSWSGNGHQPQHF. DNA of the CDR3: TGTGCCAGCAGTTGGTCAGGTAACGGGCATCAGCCCCAGCATTTT.

The V call is TRBV28, the J call TRBJ1-5; D might be TRBD1 (5 bases). The V gene's germline CDR1 is MDHEN and CDR2 SYDVKM. Deletions cut 2 bases from V and 4 bases from J, with 9 bases between. The CDR3 has 14 residues. CDR3 in DNA: TGTGCCAGCAGTTTAGGGGGGTTAAATCAGCCCCAGCATTTT. It specifies CASSLGGLNQPQHF.

The chain is built from TRBV3-1 (or the pseudogene TRBV3-2) and TRBJ1-1; the D is unclear. This CDR3 spans 14 amino acids. Trimming removed 3 bases from V and 7 bases from J, with 15 bases in between. CDR1 LGHDT and CDR2 YNNKEL come from the germline V gene (reference sequence). The CDR3 bases are TGTGCCAGCAGCCAGTTGCAGCAGACGGTTGAAGCTTTCTTT. Translated: CASSQLQQTVEAFF.

V is TRBV6-1 and J is TRBJ1-2; D gene uncertain. Trimming left V 1 base short and J 4 bases short, with 10 bases between. From germline, CDR1 is MNHNS and CDR2 SASEGT. The CDR3 spans 14 residues. CDR3 DNA: TGTGCCAGCAGTGAAGGAGAACAGATCTATGGCTACACCTTC. Protein product: CASSEGEQIYGYTF.

The CDR3 nucleotides are TGTGCCACCAGTGGGTCAGCGGGAGGGAGTTTGAATGAGCAGTTCTTC. This encodes CATSGSAGGSLNEQFF. The chain combines TRBV24-1 with TRBJ2-1; 10 bases fit TRBD2. Unmatched junction bases numbered 10, after V lost 5 bases and J lost 7 bases. CDR1 is KGHDR, CDR2 SFDVKD, per germline. The CDR3 runs 16 residues.

This CDR3 reads CASSLRGRIGRAFF. The CDR3 nucleotides are TGTGCCAGCAGTTTAAGAGGTCGGATCGGCCGGGCTTTCTTT. J is TRBJ1-1 and V is TRBV28; D is uncertain. The CDR3 consists of 14 residues. The V gene lost 2 bases and the J gene lost 11 bases, with 18 bases spanning the gap. In germline, CDR1 is MDHEN, CDR2 SYDVKM.

The chain carries TRBV4-1 and TRBJ2-3; 15 nucleotides align to TRBD2. V shed 0 bases, J shed 6 bases, and the junction held 4 bases outside the gene matches. The CDR3 has 17 residues. In germline, CDR1 is MGHRA, CDR2 YSYEKL. CDR3 sequence reads: CASSQEGTSGRHDTQYF. The CDR3 bases are TGCGCCAGCAGCCAAGAGGGGACTAGCGGGAGGCATGATACGCAGTATTTT.

The chain has TRBV11-1 and TRBJ2-7; D is uncertain. Per germline, CDR1 SGHAT and CDR2 FQDESV (reference sequence). V shed 1 base and J shed 0 bases, with 7 bases lying between them. CDR3 size: 14 residues. CDR3 sequence reads: CASSLVGFSYEQYF. As DNA, the CDR3 is TGTGCCAGCAGCTTAGTGGGTTTCTCCTACGAGCAGTACTTC.

This clone occurred once. The chain employs TRBV15 and TRBJ1-5; the D is unclear. The germline gives CDR1 LNHNV, CDR2 YYDKDF (reference sequence). V lost 1 base and J 1 base, leaving 5 bases between the germline ends. The CDR3 is 14 residues long. The CDR3 nucleotides are TGTGCCACCAGCAGAGGAGTCAGCAATCAGCCCCAGCATTTT. It is translated as CATSRGVSNQPQHF.

CDR3 sequence: CASGGGEGNSPLHF. The DNA for the CDR3 is TGTGCCAGCGGCGGGGGTGAGGGGAATTCACCCCTCCACTTT. The genes are TRBV2 and TRBJ1-6, with a tentative D call TRBD1 (5 bases). There are 14 residues in the CDR3. V lost 8 bases and J lost 7, with 15 bases in between. Germline V gives CDR1 SNHLY, CDR2 FYNNEI.

The V and J genes are TRBV3-1 (or the pseudogene TRBV3-2) and TRBJ2-2; possibly TRBD2 for D (5 bases). Trimming removed 4 bases from V and 7 bases from J, with 16 bases in between. The CDR3 is made up of 15 amino acids. Per the germline V gene, CDR1 is LGHDT and CDR2 is YNNKEL (reference sequence). The CDR3 loop is CASSPTPEENGELFF. The CDR3 DNA reads as TGTGCCAGCAGCCCGACGCCGGAGGAGAACGGGGAGCTGTTTTTT.

This chain links TRBV6-2 or TRBV6-3 with TRBJ2-7, with TRBD1 as a possible D gene (5 bases). Trimming removed 6 bases at V and 2 bases at J, with 17 bases between. The CDR3 loop spans 15 amino acids. Germline V gene data show CDR1 as MNHEY and CDR2 as SVGEGT. CDR3 nucleotide sequence: TGTGCCAGCAGCCTCTCGAGACAGCAAACCTACGAGCAGTACTTC. This codes for CASSLSRQQTYEQYF.

The J gene is TRBJ2-1, the V gene TRBV5-1; 7 positions agree with TRBD1. The CDR3 covers 16 residues. Per the germline V gene, CDR1 is SGHRS and CDR2 is YFSETQ. Unmatched junction bases numbered 4, after V lost 0 bases and J lost 1 base. CDR3 coding DNA: TGCGCCAGCAGCTTGGCTACAGGGGTGTCCTACAATGAGCAGTTCTTC. Translation: CASSLATGVSYNEQFF.

The chain carries TRBV24-1 and TRBJ2-2, with D hard to call. Germline V gene lookup returns CDR1 KGHDR and CDR2 SFDVKD. Trimming shortened V by 3 bases and J by 7 bases, and 5 bases separated the two germline ends. The CDR3 length is 12 residues. The DNA for the CDR3 is TGTGCCACCAGTGATGTAGTCGGGGAGCTGTTTTTT. It translates to CATSDVVGELFF.

The genes are TRBV6-2 or TRBV6-3 and TRBJ2-7, with D hard to call. Germline V gene sequence: CDR1 MNHEY, CDR2 SVGEGT. This CDR3 spans 12 amino acids. V lost 6 bases, J lost 4 bases, and 10 bases lay in between. In DNA, the CDR3 is TGTGCCAGCAGCCCTGGTTTGTACGAGCAGTACTTC. Residues: CASSPGLYEQYF.

CDR3 sequence reads: CASTSPGQQLYSNQPQHF. The CDR3 DNA is TGTGCCAGCACATCACCGGGACAGCAATTATATAGCAATCAGCCCCAGCATTTT. J is TRBJ1-5 and V is TRBV21-1; TRBD1, the D gene given by the table, was not confirmed from the DNA. TRBV21-1 is a recognized pseudogene. The CDR3 totals 18 residues.

The genes are TRBV4-2 and TRBJ1-6; D not resolved. The CDR3 is 13 amino acids. V was trimmed by 0 bases and J by 8 bases, leaving 5 bases between them. Per the germline V gene, CDR1 is LGHNA and CDR2 is YNFKEQ. The CDR3 DNA reads TGTGCCAGCAGCCAAGATGGGCATTCACCCCTCCACTTT. Protein: CASSQDGHSPLHF.

This clone showed up just once. The chain couples TRBV2 to TRBJ2-7; 9 bases are shared with TRBD2. Germline-derived CDR1 and CDR2 are SNHLY and FYNNEI. This CDR3 has 15 residues. The trim removed 6 bases at V and 5 bases at J, leaving 11 bases unmatched. The CDR3 here is CASRKGVAGVDEQYF. The CDR3 coding sequence is TGTGCCAGCAGGAAAGGGGTAGCGGGAGTAGACGAGCAGTACTTC.

The chain has TRBV29-1 and TRBJ2-1, with TRBD1 identical over 10 bases. Germline CDR1 SQVTM, CDR2 ANQGSEA. The V segment lost 5 bases and the J segment 6 bases; nucleotides outside the gene matches: 7. The CDR3 runs to 14 residues. The CDR3 DNA follows: TGCAGCGTTACCCCGGGACAGGGGTTCAATGAGCAGTTCTTC. Its protein is CSVTPGQGFNEQFF.

The chain employs TRBV3-1 (or the pseudogene TRBV3-2) and TRBJ2-7; D uncertain. Germline V gene lookup returns CDR1 LGHDT and CDR2 YNNKEL (reference sequence). The V end was cut by 3 bases, the J end by 8 bases, with 2 bases between. The CDR3 is 9 amino acids. The CDR3 here is CASSHKQYF. The CDR3 DNA reads as TGTGCCAGCAGCCACAAGCAGTACTTC.

This rearrangement joins TRBV6-2 or TRBV6-3 to TRBJ2-5, with a weak D call TRBD2 (5 bases). Per the germline V gene, CDR1 is MNHEY and CDR2 is SVGEGT. CDR3 length equals 14 residues. The V and J ends lost 6 bases and 5 bases respectively, with 16 bases between them. The CDR3 region has the DNA TGTGCCAGCAGCCTCAACGGAGGATGGGAGACCCAGTACTTC. Translated, it gives CASSLNGGWETQYF.

The DNA of the CDR3 is TGTGCCTGGAGTGAGTCAGGTGCCGGGGAGCTGTTTTTT. It yields the protein CAWSESGAGELFF. This chain links TRBV30 with TRBJ2-2; D uncertain. Trimming took 1 base from V and 6 from J, leaving 9 bases between them. Per the germline V gene, CDR1 is GTSNPN and CDR2 is SVGIG (reference sequence). The CDR3 runs 13 residues.

V is TRBV10-1 and J is TRBJ2-7, with a possible D match to TRBD1 (5 bases). CDR1 is WNHNN, CDR2 SYGVQD, per germline (reference sequence). Trimming removed 7 bases from V and 2 bases from J, with 6 bases in between. The CDR3 sequence is 11 residues long. Here the CDR3 reads CASKGPYEQYF. CDR3 coding DNA: TGCGCCAGCAAGGGGCCCTACGAGCAGTACTTC.

J is TRBJ2-1 and V is TRBV3-1 (or the pseudogene TRBV3-2), with 10 nucleotides matching TRBD1. The CDR3 length is 16 residues. V trimming: 6 bases; J trimming: 7 bases; junction bases outside the gene matches: 12. The germline V gene encodes CDR1 LGHDT and CDR2 YNNKEL (reference sequence). The CDR3 spells CASRFAGTGALNEQFF. In DNA form, the CDR3 reads TGTGCCAGCAGATTCGCCGGGACAGGGGCCCTGAATGAGCAGTTCTTC.

This clone was observed once. V is TRBV2 and J is TRBJ1-6; 7 nucleotides match TRBD1. There are 15 residues in the CDR3. Germline CDR1 is SNHLY and CDR2 is FYNNEI. Trimming at V came to 2 bases and at J to 10 bases, leaving 8 bases not matched to a gene. CDR3 residues: CASSEPDRVGSPLHF. The CDR3 nucleotides are TGTGCCAGCAGTGAACCCGACAGGGTCGGGTCACCCCTCCACTTT. Combining the CDR3 with reference TRBV2 and TRBJ1-6 gives the whole variable domain EPEVTQTPSHQVTQMGQEVILRCVPISNHLYFYWYRQILGQKVEFLVSFYNNEISEKSEIFDDQFSVERPDGSNFTLKIRSTKLEDSAMYFCASSEPDRVGSPLHFGNGTRLTVT.

This chain uses TRBV4-1 with TRBJ1-2; 8 bases are shared with TRBD1. This CDR3 is 17 amino acids long. Germline V gene sequence: CDR1 MGHRA, CDR2 YSYEKL. Losses at the gene ends were 3 bases for V and 5 bases for J; bases not matched to a gene: 14. The DNA of the CDR3 is TGCGCCAGCAGCCAGAGGATAGGAGGGACAGGACATTATGGCTACACCTTC. Its protein is CASSQRIGGTGHYGYTF.

The chain uses TRBV28 and TRBJ2-1; no firm D call. The ends were cut back, 10 bases at V and 0 bases at J, with 4 bases in the middle. Germline-derived CDR1 and CDR2 are MDHEN and SYDVKM. This CDR3 region has 11 residues. CDR3 bases: TGTGCCACCACCTCCTACAATGAGCAGTTCTTC. Amino acid sequence: CATTSYNEQFF.

The chain has TRBV27 and TRBJ1-4; D perhaps matches TRBD1 (5 bases). This CDR3 contains 16 residues. V lost 2 bases and J lost 0, with 10 bases in between. Germline assignment: CDR1 MNHEY and CDR2 SMNVEV (reference sequence). CDR3 amino acids: CASSLNGAATNEKLFF. CDR3 bases: TGTGCCAGCAGTTTAAACGGGGCAGCAACTAATGAAAAACTGTTTTTT.

This clone showed up just a few times. J is TRBJ2-7 and V is TRBV3-1 (or the pseudogene TRBV3-2); the D gene is possibly TRBD1 (6 bases). Germline CDR1 reads LGHDT; CDR2 reads YNNKEL (reference sequence). The ends were cut back, 1 base at V and 7 bases at J, with 14 bases in the middle. This CDR3 is built from 14 residues. CDR3 protein: CASSQGDTRREQYF. The CDR3 nucleotides are TGTGCCAGCAGCCAAGGGGACACCCGGCGGGAGCAGTACTTC.

V usage is TRBV6-5 and J usage is TRBJ2-1, with 9 bases lining up with TRBD2. From germline, CDR1 is MNHEY and CDR2 SVGAGI. CDR3 length: 14 residues. Losses at the gene ends were 6 bases for V and 3 bases for J; bases not matched to a gene: 3. CDR3 loop: CASSRREGYNEQFF. CDR3 in DNA: TGTGCCAGCAGCCGGCGGGAGGGCTACAATGAGCAGTTCTTC.